These 9 T cell receptor beta chains originate from one sample sequenced in a study of T cells in Graves' hyperthyroidism and ophthalmopathy. Amplified TCR beta CDR3 regions came from RNA transcripts. An initial round of RT-PCR targeting the TCR CDR3 relied on the HTBI primer set. In TCRdb, the multiplex PCR reads were re-called with MiXCR into one record per CDR3 protein. Of around 300,000 distinct CDR3 sequences in the sample, around 15% are singletons; the top ten hold under 8%. The sample was blood. Source of these receptors: a woman between 40 and 55 years old with Graves' hyperthyroidism.

Concerning this clonotype: One junction end does not reproduce the germline sequence, and a read error may be involved. The V gene is TRBV5-1, the J gene TRBJ2-1; TRBD2 matches at 8 bases. This CDR3 is 15 amino acids long. CDR1 is SGHRS, CDR2 YFSETQ, per germline. The CDR3 DNA follows: TGCGCCAGCACCGGAGCGGGAGAAAGGTACAATGAGCAGTCCTTC. It is translated as CASTGAGERYNEQSF.

In this sample, this clonotype turned up many times. The V gene is TRBV27, the J gene TRBJ2-3; no clear D gene. Trimming cost V 11 bases and J 1 base, with 13 bases left between them. The CDR3 runs to 13 residues. Germline CDR1 reads MNHEY; CDR2 reads SMNVEV (reference sequence). CDR3 protein: CASFTAGTDTQYF. The CDR3 DNA reads TGTGCCTCCTTTACCGCTGGCACAGATACGCAGTATTTT.

This chain links TRBV6-1 with TRBJ2-1, with D perhaps matching TRBD1 or TRBD2 (5 bases each). The CDR3 covers 15 residues. The ends were cut back, 6 bases at V and 3 bases at J, with 15 bases in the middle. Germline lookup yields CDR1 MNHNS and CDR2 SASEGT. The CDR3 region is CASSTRTGLYNEQFF. In DNA, the CDR3 is TGTGCCAGCAGCACACGAACGGGGCTCTACAATGAGCAGTTCTTC.

This clonotype was seen at least ten times. The rearrangement joins TRBV24-1 to TRBJ2-1; 12 bases fit TRBD2. The CDR3 has 17 residues. CDR1 and CDR2 (germline): KGHDR, SFDVKD. Trimming at V came to 3 bases and at J to 3 bases, leaving 5 bases not matched to a gene. The CDR3 spells CATSDAGTSGFYNEQFF. The CDR3 DNA is TGTGCCACCAGTGATGCTGGGACTAGCGGGTTCTACAATGAGCAGTTCTTC.

The gene calls are TRBV12-3 or TRBV12-4 and TRBJ2-1; D is tentatively TRBD1 or TRBD2 (5 bases each). The ends were cut back, 5 bases at V and 10 bases at J, with 18 bases in the middle. This CDR3 contains 14 residues. CDR3 protein: CASSPRTRGHEQFF. Here the CDR3 DNA reads TGTGCCAGCAGTCCCCGGACACGAGGGCACGAGCAGTTCTTC.

This clonotype was picked up many times. This chain joins TRBV6-1 and TRBJ2-7, with D perhaps TRBD2 (6 bases). V lost 6 bases, J lost 5 bases, and 11 bases lay in between. The CDR3 totals 12 residues. Germline CDR1 reads MNHNS; CDR2 reads SASEGT. CDR3 DNA sequence: TGTGCCAGCAGCCGATCGGGGGACGAGCAGTACTTC. Translated, it gives CASSRSGDEQYF.

There are many counts of this clonotype. The V gene is TRBV5-1, the J gene TRBJ1-1; D is unclear. There are 15 residues in the CDR3. The V end lost 2 bases, the J end lost 0 bases, and 11 bases lay between the germline ends. Germline V lookup: CDR1 SGHRS, CDR2 YFSETQ. CDR3 sequence (DNA): TGCGCCAGCAGCTTCGGTCTCGACCTGAACACTGAAGCTTTCTTT. It encodes CASSFGLDLNTEAFF.

This clonotype was detected many times. The chain uses TRBV6-6 and TRBJ1-5, with TRBD1 identical over 9 bases. Per germline, CDR1 MNHNY and CDR2 SVGAGI (reference sequence). The V gene end was trimmed by 2 bases and the J gene end by 4 bases; junction bases not matched to a gene: 0. CDR3 length: 14 amino acids. CDR3 DNA: TGTGCCAGCAGTTACGGACAGGGGAATCAGCCCCAGCATTTT. It yields the protein CASSYGQGNQPQHF.

This clonotype was detected ten times or more. The chain recombines TRBV24-1 with TRBJ2-3; no definite D call. V lost 9 bases to trimming and J lost 4 bases, with 7 bases between them. Germline-derived CDR1 and CDR2 are KGHDR and SFDVKD. This CDR3 has 11 amino acids. The CDR3, as DNA: TGTGCCACCTCGAGGTCAGATACGCAGTATTTT. Encoded protein: CATSRSDTQYF.